The next 12 T cell receptor beta chains were all read from a single sample in a study of T cells in Graves' hyperthyroidism and ophthalmopathy. TCR beta CDR3 region amplification was performed from RNA transcripts. TCR CDR3 underwent first-round RT-PCR with the HTBI primer set. TCRdb called the multiplex PCR reads again in MiXCR, with one record for every CDR3 protein. The table lists hundreds of thousands of distinct CDR3 sequences, 12% to 15% of them singletons. Sequenced input: blood. These receptors were collected from a woman in her late teens or twenties with Graves' hyperthyroidism.

This clonotype was counted between two and nine times. The chain has TRBV6-1 and TRBJ2-1; no clear D gene. Trimming took off 6 bases at V and 2 bases at J, with 8 bases between the two ends. The germline gives CDR1 MNHNS, CDR2 SASEGT. The CDR3 totals 13 residues. CDR3 sequence (DNA): TGTGCCAGCAGGGACCAGACCTACAATGAGCAGTTCTTC. Its translation is CASRDQTYNEQFF.

As for this clonotype: A junction end diverges from the germline sequence, so it may reflect a read error. V gene TRBV18 combines with J gene TRBJ2-1; 7 bases match TRBD2. This CDR3 is built from 15 residues. Per germline, CDR1 KGHSH and CDR2 LQKENI. The chain's CDR3 is CASSAGVGSYNEQSF. Here the CDR3 DNA reads TGTGCCAGCTCAGCGGGAGTTGGATCCTACAATGAGCAGTCCTTC.

The rearrangement links TRBV7-9 to TRBJ1-5; no reliable D call. Germline CDR1 SEHNR, CDR2 FQNEAQ (reference sequence). Trimming stripped 4 bases from V and 5 bases from J, with 15 bases between. This CDR3 has 15 residues. The CDR3 sequence: CASSSTGQRDQPQHF. The CDR3 DNA reads TGTGCCAGCAGCTCCACCGGGCAGAGAGATCAGCCCCAGCATTTT. Looking up the rest from reference TRBV7-9 and TRBJ1-5 gives the full variable domain: DTGVSQNPRHKITKRGQNVTFRCDPISEHNRLYWYRQTLGQGPEFLTYFQNEAQLEKSRLLSDRFSAERPKGSFSTLEIQRTEQGDSAMYLCASSSTGQRDQPQHFGDGTRLSIL.

This clonotype has a count of ten or more. A much larger clone sits a single nucleotide away, making a read error possible. The gene calls are TRBV12-3 or TRBV12-4 and TRBJ2-3, with D unresolved. This CDR3 is built from 14 residues. With 5 bases removed from V and 2 bases from J, the gap between germline ends came to 11 bases. The DNA of the CDR3 is TGTGCCAGCAGTCCCTCCGCGGCCACAGATACGCAGTATTTT. Encoded protein: CASSPSAATDTQYF.

This clonotype was observed a handful of times. The chain employs TRBV6-2 or TRBV6-3 and TRBJ1-6; the match to TRBD1 covers 9 bases. The trim removed 5 bases at V and 4 bases at J, leaving 6 bases unmatched. Germline V gives CDR1 MNHEY, CDR2 SVGEGT. CDR3 size: 16 residues. Here the CDR3 reads CASSTPDRGYNSPLHF. The CDR3 region has the DNA TGTGCCAGCAGTACGCCGGACAGGGGTTATAATTCACCCCTCCACTTT.

Notes on this clonotype: One base away lies a much larger clone, so this may be a sequencing read error. This chain joins TRBV27 and TRBJ2-1; D perhaps matches TRBD2 (5 bases). CDR1 is MNHEY, CDR2 SMNVEV, per germline (reference sequence). The CDR3 is 14 amino acids. The V end lost 6 bases, the J end lost 0 bases, and 9 bases lay between the germline ends. The CDR3 loop is CASSGLNSYNEQFF. CDR3 DNA: TGTGCCAGCAGCGGACTGAACTCCTACAATGAGCAGTTCTTC.

This clonotype was counted only a few times. The V and J genes are TRBV20-1 and TRBJ2-7, with 9 nucleotides matching TRBD1. CDR1 is DFQATT and CDR2 is SNEGSKA in the germline V gene (reference sequence). V was clipped by 6 bases and J by 3 bases; unmatched bases: 9. This CDR3 spans 14 amino acids. CDR3 in amino acids: CSATRPGQGYEQYF. The CDR3 DNA is TGCAGTGCGACTCGGCCGGGACAGGGCTACGAGCAGTACTTC.

There are a few counts of this clonotype. The V call is TRBV12-3 or TRBV12-4, the J call TRBJ1-2; D is uncertain. V was trimmed by 5 bases and J by 8 bases, leaving 21 bases between them. This CDR3 has 15 residues. In DNA, the CDR3 is TGTGCCAGCAGTCTTATCCTAGGACTGCAGGAAGGCTACACCTTC. Translating gives CASSLILGLQEGYTF.

This clonotype was seen repeatedly, ten times or more. V is TRBV13 and J is TRBJ1-4; D call uncertain. Germline V gene data show CDR1 as PRHDT and CDR2 as FYEKMQ (reference sequence). This CDR3 contains 12 residues. V was pared by 5 bases and J by 8 bases, with 9 bases between. Here the CDR3 reads CASSHRGEKLFF. For the CDR3, the DNA is TGTGCCAGCAGCCATCGGGGAGAAAAACTGTTTTTT. The whole variable domain, filled in from reference TRBV13 and TRBJ1-4, reads AAGVIQSPRHLIKEKRETATLKCYPIPRHDTVYWYQQGPGQDPQFLISFYEKMQSDKGSIPDRFSAQQFSDYHSELNMSSLELGDSALYFCASSHRGEKLFFGSGTQLSVL.

This clonotype was found a few times. The V and J genes are TRBV24-1 and TRBJ1-5; D call uncertain. Trimming shortened V by 5 bases and J by 5 bases, and 6 bases separated the two germline ends. The germline CDR1 and CDR2 sequences are KGHDR and SFDVKD. CDR3 length equals 12 residues. The CDR3 spells CATSVLDQPQHF. The CDR3 DNA reads as TGTGCCACCAGTGTCCTAGATCAGCCCCAGCATTTT.

The J gene is TRBJ2-7, the V gene TRBV5-1; D possibly matches TRBD1 or TRBD2 (5 bases each). V lost 4 bases and J lost 2, with 10 bases in between. This CDR3 is 13 amino acids long. Germline CDR1 SGHRS, CDR2 YFSETQ. CDR3 protein: CASSLPGPYEQYF. As DNA, the CDR3 is TGCGCCAGCAGCCTGCCGGGGCCCTACGAGCAGTACTTC.

The genes are TRBV19 and TRBJ1-3, with 8 bases identical to TRBD1. CDR3 length: 16 amino acids. From germline, CDR1 is LNHDA and CDR2 SQIVND (reference sequence). The V segment lost 2 bases and the J segment 3 bases; nucleotides outside the gene matches: 6. CDR3: CASSIRQGAIGNTIYF. The CDR3 DNA reads as TGTGCCAGTAGTATACGGCAGGGGGCAATTGGAAACACCATATATTTT.